Below, 19 T cell receptor beta chains from the same sample are listed, as sequenced in a study of T cells after posttransplantation cyclophosphamide. Busulfan-fludarabine conditioning, marrow transplant, and cyclophosphamide on days +3 and +4 were administered. Here immunoSEQ multiplex PCR was the method, and the copy in TCRdb shows in-frame clones only, minus some. The sample includes 17,000 or so clones, roughly four fifths of them seen just once. The source was CD8+ T cells sorted from PBMCs, collected approximately 1,900 days after a stem cell transplant with posttransplant cyclophosphamide. Every receptor here comes from a female patient in her forties who received an allogeneic stem cell transplant from a related donor, was CMV-positive, and had no GVHD. The graft donor may account for some of the T cells.

This chain links TRBV19 with TRBJ2-7; the D gene is possibly TRBD2 (6 bases). V was shortened by 0 bases and J by 2 bases, with 8 bases between the two germline ends. The CDR3 runs to 14 residues. CDR1 and CDR2 (germline): LNHDA, SQIVND (reference sequence). CDR3 amino acids: CASSIDGGAYEQYF. In DNA form, the CDR3 reads TGTGCCAGTAGTATAGACGGGGGAGCCTACGAGCAGTACTTC.

V usage is TRBV19 and J usage is TRBJ2-3; 9 bases match TRBD2. V gave up 7 bases and J gave up 2 bases; unmatched junction bases: 13. The CDR3 runs to 17 residues. Germline-derived CDR1 and CDR2 are LNHDA and SQIVND (reference sequence). CDR3 sequence: CASNQGLALPSTDTQYF. DNA of the CDR3: TGTGCCAGTAATCAAGGACTAGCGCTACCCTCCACAGATACGCAGTATTTT.

This chain links TRBV5-1 with TRBJ1-1; possible D gene TRBD1, 6 bases. Per the germline V gene, CDR1 is SGHRS and CDR2 is YFSETQ. V lost 3 bases to trimming and J lost 4 bases, with 13 bases between them. CDR3 length: 14 amino acids. As DNA, the CDR3 is TGCGCCAGCAGCTATCGAGGGGGGGGCACTGAAGCTTTCTTT. Translation gives CASSYRGGGTEAFF.

This clone was counted between two and nine times. Here the CDR3 reads CATSHPQAGHNEQFF. DNA of the CDR3: TGTGCCACCAGCCACCCACAGGCAGGTCACAATGAGCAGTTCTTC. The V and J genes are TRBV15 and TRBJ2-1, with D possibly being TRBD1 (5 bases). Germline values: CDR1 LNHNV, CDR2 YYDKDF (reference sequence). V was cut by 5 bases and J by 5 bases, with 16 bases left in between. CDR3 length: 15 residues.

About this clone: One end of the junction varies from germline; a read error may be responsible. The V and J genes are TRBV5-6 and TRBJ1-1; the D gene is possibly TRBD1 (6 bases). This CDR3 contains 15 residues. Germline assignment: CDR1 SGHDT and CDR2 YYEEEE. The CDR3 loop reads CASTVLGDMNTEAFF. The CDR3 nucleotides are TGCGCCAGCACGGTGCTGGGGGACATGAACACTGAAGCTTTCTTT.

This clone was observed a handful of times. The rearrangement links TRBV6-6 to TRBJ2-5; TRBD2 aligns across 7 bases. Germline V gene sequence: CDR1 MNHNY, CDR2 SVGAGI (reference sequence). This CDR3 is built from 16 residues. Trimming took 5 bases from V and 5 from J; bases not matched to a gene: 14. The chain's CDR3 is CASSHTSGEWVETQYF. In nucleotides, the CDR3 is TGTGCCAGCAGTCACACCAGCGGGGAATGGGTGGAGACCCAGTACTTC.

In this sample, this clone turned up once. The rearrangement uses TRBV9 and TRBJ2-1, with 13 bases lining up with TRBD2. The CDR3 spans 15 residues. Trimming cost V 3 bases and J 7 bases; bases outside gene matches: 4. Germline loops: CDR1 SGDLS, CDR2 YYNGEE. The CDR3 reads CASSATSGGVNEQFF. The CDR3 region has the DNA TGTGCCAGCAGCGCTACTAGCGGGGGGGTAAATGAGCAGTTCTTC.

The chain employs TRBV7-8 and TRBJ1-5; D might be TRBD1 (5 bases). The CDR3 consists of 13 residues. Germline CDR1 is SGHVS and CDR2 is FQNEAQ. Trimming removed 5 bases from V and 10 bases from J, with 15 bases in between. CDR3 residues: CASSAGGGFPQHF. Written as DNA, the CDR3 is TGTGCCAGCAGCGCCGGGGGAGGGTTCCCCCAGCATTTT. The whole variable domain, filled in from reference TRBV7-8 and TRBJ1-5, reads GAGVSQSPRYKVAKRGQDVALRCDPISGHVSLFWYQQALGQGPEFLTYFQNEAQLDKSGLPSDRFFAERPEGSVSTLKIQRTQQEDSAVYLCASSAGGGFPQHFGDGTRLSIL.

As DNA, the CDR3 is TGTGCCAGCAGTCCCACAGACAGGGCAATTAATGAAAAACTGTTTTTT. Amino acid sequence: CASSPTDRAINEKLFF. The V gene is TRBV28, the J gene TRBJ1-4; 7 nucleotides line up with TRBD1. The J segment lost 4 bases and the V segment lost 5 bases, leaving 10 bases of the junction unmatched. CDR1 MDHEN and CDR2 SYDVKM come from the germline V gene. The CDR3 is 16 residues long.

The genes are TRBV6-5 and TRBJ2-3, with D possibly being TRBD2 (5 bases). Germline CDR1 and CDR2: MNHEY and SVGAGI. This CDR3 has 12 amino acids. Trimming took 5 bases from V and 6 from J, leaving 9 bases between them. This chain's CDR3 is CASSTDWDTQYF. The DNA for the CDR3 is TGTGCCAGCAGTACGGACTGGGATACGCAGTATTTT.

This clone was counted once. The gene calls are TRBV6-6 and TRBJ1-2; D remains ambiguous. Germline-derived CDR1 and CDR2 are MNHNY and SVGAGI (reference sequence). The CDR3 runs to 16 residues. Between the trimmed V and J ends, which lost 0 bases and 4 bases, there was a span of 15 bases. The CDR3 DNA is TGTGCCAGCAGTTACTCTTTAGACTTTCCCTTCTATGGCTACACCTTC. Encoded protein: CASSYSLDFPFYGYTF.

This chain uses TRBV15 with TRBJ2-3; D is unresolved. The V and J ends lost 0 bases and 6 bases respectively, with 10 bases between them. Per germline, CDR1 LNHNV and CDR2 YYDKDF (reference sequence). CDR3 length: 14 amino acids. The CDR3 is CATSRDKEADTQYF. CDR3 DNA: TGTGCCACCAGCAGAGACAAGGAAGCGGATACGCAGTATTTT.

The gene calls are TRBV11-2 and TRBJ1-6; 12 bases line up with TRBD1. CDR3 length equals 15 residues. V shed 5 bases, J shed 9 bases, and the junction held 5 bases outside the gene matches. Per the germline V gene, CDR1 is SGHAT and CDR2 is FQNNGV. The CDR3 region has the DNA TGTGCCAGCAGCCCCCGGGACAGGGGGCTTTCACCCCTCCACTTT. Its protein is CASSPRDRGLSPLHF.

This chain uses TRBV28 with TRBJ2-1; 10 bases are shared with TRBD2. The CDR3 is 20 residues long. Germline V gene lookup returns CDR1 MDHEN and CDR2 SYDVKM. V shed 5 bases and J 0 bases; nucleotides not matched to a gene: 16. The CDR3 DNA reads as TGTGCCAGCAGTCCCCCCTTGAGCGGGGGGGCCCACGGCTCCTACAATGAGCAGTTCTTC. Its translation: CASSPPLSGGAHGSYNEQFF. The full variable domain, its missing parts supplied by reference TRBV28 and TRBJ2-1, is DVKVTQSSRYLVKRTGEKVFLECVQDMDHENMFWYRQDPGLGLRLIYFSYDVKMKEKGDIPEGYSVSREKKERFSLILESASTNQTSMYLCASSPPLSGGAHGSYNEQFFGPGTRLTVL.

A single count supports this clone. V gene TRBV5-4 combines with J gene TRBJ2-7; 10 nucleotides match TRBD1. CDR3 length equals 15 residues. Germline lookup yields CDR1 SGHNT and CDR2 YYREEE (reference sequence). The V and J ends lost 0 bases and 2 bases, in that order; junction bases with no gene match: 2. The CDR3 loop is CASSLDGTGAYEQYF. Written as DNA, the CDR3 is TGTGCCAGCAGCTTGGACGGGACAGGGGCCTACGAGCAGTACTTC.

V gene TRBV7-9 combines with J gene TRBJ1-4, with D perhaps TRBD1 (6 bases). This CDR3 region has 15 residues. V lost 6 bases and J 5 bases, leaving 16 bases between the germline ends. The germline V gene encodes CDR1 SEHNR and CDR2 FQNEAQ (reference sequence). CDR3 protein: CASSDFGGPNEKLFF. The CDR3 DNA sequence: TGTGCCAGCAGTGACTTTGGGGGCCCCAATGAAAAACTGTTTTTT.

The chain joins TRBV5-4 to TRBJ2-3; 8 nucleotides align to TRBD2. This CDR3 comprises 15 residues. Losses at the gene ends were 2 bases for V and 6 bases for J; bases not matched to a gene: 8. The germline gives CDR1 SGHNT, CDR2 YYREEE (reference sequence). The CDR3 bases are TGTGCCAGCAGCTTTTCGGGGGGGGGTTCGGATACGCAGTATTTT. It is translated as CASSFSGGGSDTQYF.

The CDR3 sequence: CASRPQGYEQFF. CDR3 nucleotide sequence: TGTGCCAGCAGACCCCAGGGGTATGAGCAGTTCTTC. The chain is built from TRBV6-1 and TRBJ2-1, with TRBD1 as a possible D gene (6 bases). The CDR3 is made up of 12 amino acids. V lost 6 bases and J lost 8, with 11 bases in between. CDR1 and CDR2 (germline): MNHNS, SASEGT.

The rearrangement joins TRBV5-1 to TRBJ2-3, with a possible D match to TRBD1 (6 bases). V was shortened by 3 bases and J by 2 bases, with 16 bases between the two germline ends. Per the germline V gene, CDR1 is SGHRS and CDR2 is YFSETQ. The CDR3 is 16 residues long. CDR3 DNA: TGCGCCAGCAGCTCATTAGGGACACAATCCACAGATACGCAGTATTTT. As protein: CASSSLGTQSTDTQYF.